These 24 T cell receptor beta chains share one sample of origin, sequenced in a study of OX40 agonist ivuxolimab in advanced cancers. The repertoire was sequenced with immunoSEQ multiplex PCR; TCRdb's copy has only in-frame clones and lacks some. In the table there are 50,000 to 65,000 clones, about 93% of which are singletons. Here the sequenced sample was CD4+ or CD8+ T cells sorted from blood, taken in a trial of the OX40 agonist ivuxolimab. These receptors all stem from an adult with an advanced solid tumor such as melanoma, head and neck, liver or kidney cancer.

The rearrangement joins TRBV27 to TRBJ2-7; the match to TRBD2 covers 13 bases. V gave up 5 bases and J gave up 3 bases; unmatched junction bases: 7. Germline values: CDR1 MNHEY, CDR2 SMNVEV (reference sequence). The CDR3 consists of 16 residues. The CDR3 DNA sequence: TGTGCCAGCAGTGTTGGACTAGCGGGAGTCAGCTACGAGCAGTACTTC. Its protein is CASSVGLAGVSYEQYF.

The chain couples TRBV27 to TRBJ2-2; no definite D call. The CDR3 covers 13 residues. V shed 5 bases and J shed 6 bases, with 10 bases lying between them. Germline CDR1 is MNHEY and CDR2 is SMNVEV (reference sequence). CDR3 sequence: CASSHLKAGELFF. DNA of the CDR3: TGTGCCAGCAGTCACCTCAAAGCCGGGGAGCTGTTTTTT.

The chain has TRBV2 and TRBJ2-7; tentative D call: TRBD2 (5 bases). The germline V gene has CDR1 SNHLY and CDR2 FYNNEI. V was trimmed by 4 bases and J by 5 bases, leaving 15 bases between them. The CDR3 spans 14 residues. CDR3 amino acids: CASSATGGGNEQYF. CDR3 DNA sequence: TGTGCCAGCAGTGCTACGGGTGGAGGAAACGAGCAGTACTTC.

This chain connects TRBV5-6 to TRBJ2-7, with 7 bases lining up with TRBD2. CDR3 length: 16 amino acids. Per the germline V gene, CDR1 is SGHDT and CDR2 is YYEEEE. Trimming at V came to 0 bases and at J to 2 bases, leaving 8 bases not matched to a gene. CDR3 coding DNA: TGTGCCAGCAGCTTGGTTAGGGGACTACCGACCTACGAGCAGTACTTC. Its translation: CASSLVRGLPTYEQYF. The complete variable domain, with remaining parts taken from reference TRBV5-6 and TRBJ2-7, reads DAGVTQSPTHLIKTRGQQVTLRCSPKSGHDTVSWYQQALGQGPQFIFQYYEEEERQRGNFPDRFSGHQFPNYSSELNVNALLLGDSALYLCASSLVRGLPTYEQYFGPGTRLTVT.

CDR3 loop: CASSLTGEGETQYF. The CDR3 DNA sequence: TGTGCCAGCAGCTTGACGGGAGAGGGAGAGACCCAGTACTTC. This rearrangement joins TRBV5-4 to TRBJ2-5, with D possibly TRBD2 on 6 matching bases. The V gene's germline CDR1 is SGHNT and CDR2 YYREEE (reference sequence). Trimming stripped 1 base from V and 4 bases from J, with 11 bases between. This CDR3 has 14 residues.

This chain joins TRBV28 and TRBJ2-7, with unresolved D. Trimming took 2 bases from V and 7 from J, leaving 9 bases between them. The germline V gene encodes CDR1 MDHEN and CDR2 SYDVKM. CDR3 length: 12 amino acids. The CDR3 coding sequence is TGTGCCAGCAGTTTAGGCTCCCTGGAGCAGTACTTC. Protein product: CASSLGSLEQYF.

The chain joins TRBV13 to TRBJ1-1; D is unresolved. CDR3 length equals 12 residues. The V gene lost 5 bases and the J gene lost 7 bases, with 11 bases spanning the gap. Per the germline V gene, CDR1 is PRHDT and CDR2 is FYEKMQ (reference sequence). This CDR3 reads CASSPRTSEAFF. The CDR3 bases are TGTGCCAGCAGCCCCAGGACTAGTGAAGCTTTCTTT.

This clone was observed once. The chain joins TRBV28 to TRBJ2-7, with D possibly TRBD2 on 6 matching bases. The germline gives CDR1 MDHEN, CDR2 SYDVKM. The CDR3 runs 13 residues. Trimming shortened V by 5 bases and J by 9 bases, and 17 bases separated the two germline ends. The CDR3 region has the DNA TGTGCCAGCAGTCGAGGGATCCGGGGGATGCAGTACTTC. It yields the protein CASSRGIRGMQYF.

The chain links TRBV28 to TRBJ2-7; 12 bases are a match to TRBD2. CDR1 and CDR2 from the germline V gene are MDHEN and SYDVKM. The CDR3 consists of 14 residues. V lost 2 bases to trimming and J lost 9 bases; unmatched junction nucleotides: 5. The CDR3 DNA reads as TGTGCCAGCAGTTTAAGGCTAGCGGGAGGGGTGCAGTACTTC. Protein: CASSLRLAGGVQYF. The variable domain in full, with the rest retrieved from reference TRBV28 and TRBJ2-7, is DVKVTQSSRYLVKRTGEKVFLECVQDMDHENMFWYRQDPGLGLRLIYFSYDVKMKEKGDIPEGYSVSREKKERFSLILESASTNQTSMYLCASSLRLAGGVQYFGPGTRLTVT.

The gene calls are TRBV11-1 and TRBJ1-1; D is uncertain. CDR3 length: 14 amino acids. Germline V lookup: CDR1 SGHAT, CDR2 FQDESV (reference sequence). V was pared by 5 bases and J by 7 bases, with 17 bases between. The CDR3 DNA reads as TGTGCCAGCAGCCTGTCCGTCACACGGGGTGAAGCTTTCTTT. It encodes CASSLSVTRGEAFF.

The chain uses TRBV5-6 and TRBJ2-2, with TRBD2 matching 13 bases. Trimming took 1 base from V and 2 from J; bases not matched to a gene: 2. Germline V gene data show CDR1 as SGHDT and CDR2 as YYEEEE. The CDR3 has 17 residues. The CDR3 DNA is TGTGCCAGCAGCTTGAAGGGACTAGCGGGAAACACCGGGGAGCTGTTTTTT. Translation gives CASSLKGLAGNTGELFF. Looking up the rest from reference TRBV5-6 and TRBJ2-2 gives the full variable domain: DAGVTQSPTHLIKTRGQQVTLRCSPKSGHDTVSWYQQALGQGPQFIFQYYEEEERQRGNFPDRFSGHQFPNYSSELNVNALLLGDSALYLCASSLKGLAGNTGELFFGEGSRLTVL.

The V call is TRBV21-1, the J call TRBJ2-3; the table's D call, TRBD2, was not checked against the DNA. TRBV21-1 is designated a pseudogene. The CDR3 sequence is 16 residues long. The CDR3 here is CASTLGEAGGLDTQYF. CDR3 DNA: TGTGCCAGCACCCTGGGGGAAGCGGGAGGGCTGGATACGCAGTATTTT.

The chain combines TRBV27 with TRBJ2-3; D call uncertain. Germline V CDR1 and CDR2: MNHEY, SMNVEV (reference sequence). The germline V and J ends were trimmed by 3 bases and 4 bases, with 8 bases remaining between them. This CDR3 comprises 13 residues. The CDR3 nucleotides are TGTGCCAGCAGTTTTTTTCCGGCAGATACGCAGTATTTT. Its translation: CASSFFPADTQYF.

V is TRBV5-8 and J is TRBJ2-7, with 15 bases matching TRBD2. J was trimmed by 2 bases and V by 6 bases; bases with no gene match: 6. In germline, CDR1 is SGHTS, CDR2 YDEGEE. CDR3 length equals 16 residues. This CDR3 reads CASTGLAGGPTYEQYF. DNA for the CDR3: TGTGCCAGCACAGGACTAGCGGGAGGGCCCACCTACGAGCAGTACTTC.

In nucleotides, the CDR3 is TGTGCCAGCAGTTTATCGAGTGCCCCAGAGACCCAGTACTTC. Residues: CASSLSSAPETQYF. The rearrangement uses TRBV27 and TRBJ2-5; D not resolved. Germline lookup yields CDR1 MNHEY and CDR2 SMNVEV (reference sequence). Deletions cut 0 bases from V and 4 bases from J, with 9 bases between. CDR3 length: 14 residues.

The rearrangement joins TRBV25-1 to TRBJ2-7; no clear D. Between the trimmed V and J ends, which lost 6 bases and 6 bases, there was a span of 6 bases. Germline CDR1 MGHDK, CDR2 SYGVNS. The CDR3 sequence is 10 residues long. CDR3 nucleotides: TGTGCCAGCAGAGGGTCCGAGCAGTACTTC. This translates into CASRGSEQYF.

This chain links TRBV6-5 with TRBJ2-5, with 11 bases that match TRBD2. This CDR3 contains 15 residues. Germline trimming cut 7 bases from V and 5 bases from J; bases unmatched to any gene: 9. Germline lookup yields CDR1 MNHEY and CDR2 SVGAGI. CDR3 bases: TGTGCCAGCACCTTAGCGGGAGGGCCTGGGGAGACCCAGTACTTC. Protein sequence: CASTLAGGPGETQYF.

The chain links TRBV6-4 to TRBJ2-3, with 10 bases fitting TRBD2. J was trimmed by 1 base and V by 4 bases; bases with no gene match: 2. CDR1 and CDR2 from the germline V gene are MRHNA and SNTAGT. The CDR3 spans 15 residues. CDR3 coding DNA: TGTGCCAGCAGTGCCCTAGCGGGAGGCACAGATACGCAGTATTTT. Amino acids: CASSALAGGTDTQYF.

The chain employs TRBV6-6 and TRBJ2-5; no clear D. The CDR3 loop spans 12 amino acids. Looked up from germline, CDR1 is MNHNY and CDR2 is SVGAGI (reference sequence). V lost 7 bases to trimming and J lost 4 bases, with 10 bases between them. The CDR3 DNA reads TGTGCCAGCACCCATACGCGAGAGACCCAGTACTTC. As protein: CASTHTRETQYF.

This chain joins TRBV2 and TRBJ2-1; TRBD1 is a possible D gene (6 bases). Per the germline V gene, CDR1 is SNHLY and CDR2 is FYNNEI. V lost 6 bases and J lost 5, with 14 bases in between. There are 14 residues in the CDR3. CDR3 sequence (DNA): TGTGCCAGCAGCGGATGGGGGCTCCACAATGAGCAGTTCTTC. Protein product: CASSGWGLHNEQFF.

The chain links TRBV15 to TRBJ2-5, with TRBD1 identical over 8 bases. The DNA matches TRBJ2-7 better at its end, which makes the J call doubtful. Germline V gene data show CDR1 as LNHNV and CDR2 as YYDKDF (reference sequence). This CDR3 is built from 13 residues. CDR3 residues: CATSSDRGNEQYF. The CDR3 bases are TGTGCCACCAGCAGTGACAGGGGTAACGAGCAGTACTTC.

The chain uses TRBV5-1 and TRBJ2-3; TRBD2 matches 13 bases. This CDR3 contains 18 residues. J was trimmed by 2 bases and V by 0 bases; bases with no gene match: 6. CDR1 SGHRS and CDR2 YFSETQ come from the germline V gene. CDR3 in DNA: TGCGCCAGCAGCTTGGCCTCGGGGACTAGCGGGGTCACAGATACGCAGTATTTT. Protein sequence: CASSLASGTSGVTDTQYF.

This clone occurred once. The J gene is TRBJ2-7, the V gene TRBV4-1; D might be TRBD1 or TRBD2, each matching 5 bases. In germline, CDR1 is MGHRA, CDR2 YSYEKL. This CDR3 is 14 amino acids long. V was cut by 0 bases and J by 4 bases, with 10 bases left in between. The CDR3 here is CASSQEVEGYEQYF. Here the CDR3 DNA reads TGCGCCAGCAGCCAAGAAGTAGAGGGGTACGAGCAGTACTTC.

V and J are TRBV14 and TRBJ2-7, with 7 bases identical to TRBD1. This CDR3 is built from 15 residues. The trim removed 1 base at V and 6 bases at J, leaving 9 bases unmatched. The germline V gene encodes CDR1 SGHDN and CDR2 FVKESK. The CDR3 bases are TGTGCCAGCAGCCAAGTCCGGGACAGAGTCGGCGAGCAGTACTTC. It specifies CASSQVRDRVGEQYF.